Listed here are 18 T cell receptor beta chains from one sample, sequenced in a study of blood T cell repertoires in COVID-19. Here immunoSEQ multiplex PCR was the method, and the copy in TCRdb shows in-frame clones only, minus some. The data contain tens of thousands of clones, roughly 90% of them singletons. Sequences were obtained from peripheral blood. The source is a man in his sixties with acute or convalescent COVID-19.

CDR3 sequence (DNA): TGCGCCAGCAGCTTGGACGGAGGGGAGAACGGGGAGCTGTTTTTT. This gives the protein CASSLDGGENGELFF. The V call is TRBV5-1, the J call TRBJ2-2, with TRBD2 as a possible D gene (6 bases). Trimming stripped 0 bases from V and 7 bases from J, with 13 bases between. Germline CDR1 is SGHRS and CDR2 is YFSETQ. CDR3 length: 15 residues.

The J gene is TRBJ1-2, the V gene TRBV6-5, with 11 positions matching TRBD1. After removal of 4 bases from V and 12 bases from J, the junction contained 7 bases not matched to a gene. The CDR3 is 13 amino acids. The germline V gene encodes CDR1 MNHEY and CDR2 SVGAGI. In DNA form, the CDR3 reads TGTGCCAGCAGTTCTGGACAGGGGGCTAGGGACACCTTC. Its translation: CASSSGQGARDTF.

The chain joins TRBV2 to TRBJ2-1, with D possibly matching TRBD2 (5 bases). The CDR3 sequence is 15 residues long. Germline CDR1 and CDR2: SNHLY and FYNNEI. The V end lost 1 base, the J end lost 6 bases, and 13 bases lay between the germline ends. The CDR3 reads CASSEDRGNGNEQFF. The DNA of the CDR3 is TGTGCCAGCAGTGAAGATCGAGGGAATGGCAATGAGCAGTTCTTC. The variable domain in full, with the rest retrieved from reference TRBV2 and TRBJ2-1, is EPEVTQTPSHQVTQMGQEVILRCVPISNHLYFYWYRQILGQKVEFLVSFYNNEISEKSEIFDDQFSVERPDGSNFTLKIRSTKLEDSAMYFCASSEDRGNGNEQFFGPGTRLTVL.

The chain has TRBV6-5 and TRBJ1-1; unclear D gene. The CDR3 length is 13 residues. V was cut by 4 bases and J by 10 bases, with 16 bases left in between. From germline, CDR1 is MNHEY and CDR2 SVGAGI. The DNA of the CDR3 is TGTGCCAGCAGTTCCGGGGTTTGGAAAGGAGCTTTCTTT. This codes for CASSSGVWKGAFF.

V and J are TRBV24-1 and TRBJ1-2; 7 bases line up with TRBD1. V shed 2 bases, J shed 10 bases, and the junction held 12 bases outside the gene matches. This CDR3 has 15 residues. Germline V gene sequence: CDR1 KGHDR, CDR2 SFDVKD. The CDR3 sequence: CATSDSRQGVIAYTF. For the CDR3, the DNA is TGTGCCACCAGTGATTCTCGACAGGGAGTCATTGCCTACACCTTC.

CDR3: CASSILGGTNTEAFF. DNA for the CDR3: TGTGCCAGTAGTATCTTAGGGGGCACGAACACTGAAGCTTTCTTT. The chain has TRBV19 and TRBJ1-1, with 7 bases matching TRBD1. Germline V CDR1 and CDR2: LNHDA, SQIVND (reference sequence). The CDR3 contains 15 residues. The J segment lost 1 base and the V segment lost 3 bases, leaving 5 bases of the junction unmatched.

The genes are TRBV6-5 and TRBJ1-2; 10 bases are shared with TRBD1. V shed 7 bases and J 6 bases; nucleotides not matched to a gene: 8. Per the germline V gene, CDR1 is MNHEY and CDR2 is SVGAGI. This CDR3 comprises 14 residues. The DNA for the CDR3 is TGTGCCAGCAAACGACAGGGGGCAACTGATGGCTACACCTTC. Translation: CASKRQGATDGYTF.

The chain couples TRBV6-2 or TRBV6-3 to TRBJ2-2, with D possibly being TRBD2 (6 bases). The CDR3 totals 17 residues. Per germline, CDR1 MNHEY and CDR2 SVGEGT. Trimming stripped 2 bases from V and 6 bases from J, with 19 bases between. The CDR3 spells CASSYVRASGGAGELFF. In DNA, the CDR3 is TGTGCCAGCAGTTACGTCCGCGCCTCAGGAGGGGCCGGGGAGCTGTTTTTT.

J is TRBJ1-6 and V is TRBV2; 7 bases agree with TRBD1. The V and J ends lost 4 bases and 9 bases, in that order; junction bases with no gene match: 0. The V gene's germline CDR1 is SNHLY and CDR2 FYNNEI. This CDR3 is built from 12 residues. CDR3 sequence reads: CASSGDSSPLHF. CDR3 DNA sequence: TGTGCCAGCAGTGGGGACAGTTCACCCCTCCACTTT.

The chain couples TRBV10-3 to TRBJ1-3; perhaps TRBD1 as D (6 bases). Trimming left V 7 bases short and J 0 bases short, with 10 bases between. The CDR3 loop spans 14 amino acids. The V gene's germline CDR1 is ENHRY and CDR2 SYGVKD. The CDR3 DNA reads TGTGCCATCACCCAGGGGCTCTCTGGAAACACCATATATTTT. Amino acid sequence: CAITQGLSGNTIYF.

In this sample, this clone turned up once. The chain carries TRBV18 and TRBJ1-2; 10 bases agree with TRBD1. The germline CDR1 and CDR2 sequences are KGHSH and LQKENI. The CDR3 totals 14 residues. The J segment lost 3 bases and the V segment lost 5 bases, leaving 3 bases of the junction unmatched. This CDR3 reads CASSDGTGDYGYTF. CDR3 nucleotides: TGTGCCAGCTCAGACGGGACAGGGGACTATGGCTACACCTTC.

The gene calls are TRBV19 and TRBJ1-5; D perhaps matches TRBD1 (6 bases). This CDR3 is 14 amino acids long. V was trimmed by 3 bases and J by 7 bases, leaving 13 bases between them. Germline V gene data show CDR1 as LNHDA and CDR2 as SQIVND (reference sequence). The CDR3 nucleotides are TGTGCCAGTAGTATTGCCGGGGGGCTCCAGCCCCAGCATTTT. Amino acid sequence: CASSIAGGLQPQHF.

The rearrangement joins TRBV18 to TRBJ1-2, with 8 bases matching TRBD1. V was clipped by 3 bases and J by 8 bases; unmatched bases: 5. The CDR3 has 13 residues. The germline V gene has CDR1 KGHSH and CDR2 LQKENI. Here the CDR3 reads CASSPGQAGGYTF. CDR3 DNA sequence: TGTGCCAGCTCACCGGGACAGGCGGGGGGCTACACCTTC. Based on the CDR3 plus reference TRBV18 and TRBJ1-2, the full variable domain is NAGVMQNPRHLVRRRGQEARLRCSPMKGHSHVYWYRQLPEEGLKFMVYLQKENIIDESGMPKERFSAEFPKEGPSILRIQQVVRGDSAAYFCASSPGQAGGYTFGSGTRLTVV.

This clone is deemed medium-sized. The gene calls are TRBV27 and TRBJ2-1; 11 positions agree with TRBD2. The CDR3 loop spans 17 amino acids. CDR1 and CDR2 from the germline V gene are MNHEY and SMNVEV (reference sequence). V lost 6 bases to trimming and J lost 8 bases; unmatched junction nucleotides: 15. CDR3 DNA sequence: TGTGCCAGCAGCCGATTATCCGGGACTAGCGGTCTCCATGAGCAGTTCTTC. Translating it yields CASSRLSGTSGLHEQFF.

J is TRBJ2-1 and V is TRBV11-3; D is unresolved. The V end lost 1 base, the J end lost 4 bases, and 5 bases lay between the germline ends. Germline V CDR1 and CDR2: SGHNT, YENEEA. The CDR3 runs 13 residues. CDR3 DNA sequence: TGTGCCAGCAGCTTAGGCCGGTACAATGAGCAGTTCTTC. Translated, it gives CASSLGRYNEQFF.

The chain is built from TRBV4-2 and TRBJ2-1; TRBD2 agrees at 8 bases. CDR3 size: 17 residues. V lost 0 bases and J lost 4; bases outside the gene matches: 8. The germline V gene has CDR1 LGHNA and CDR2 YNFKEQ. The chain's CDR3 is CASSQDQQRGPYNEQFF. CDR3 bases: TGTGCCAGCAGCCAAGATCAACAGCGGGGGCCTTACAATGAGCAGTTCTTC.

The chain links TRBV2 to TRBJ1-6; the D gene is possibly TRBD1 (6 bases). Trimming cost V 1 base and J 13 bases, with 14 bases left between them. The CDR3 covers 14 residues. CDR1 SNHLY and CDR2 FYNNEI come from the germline V gene. CDR3 loop: CASSEGQVSRPLHF. CDR3 sequence (DNA): TGTGCCAGCAGTGAAGGACAGGTTTCGAGGCCCCTCCACTTT.

The chain employs TRBV11-2 and TRBJ2-3; 9 bases are a match to TRBD2. The CDR3 is 13 amino acids. Trimming at V came to 5 bases and at J to 12 bases, leaving 9 bases not matched to a gene. The germline V gene encodes CDR1 SGHAT and CDR2 FQNNGV. CDR3 in amino acids: CASSRDPGLAQYF. In DNA form, the CDR3 reads TGTGCCAGCAGCCGGGACCCGGGACTAGCCCAGTATTTT.